A single sample gave rise to the 7 T cell receptor beta chains below, sequenced in a study of regulatory T cells in long-lasting Graves disease (dated by TCRdb to the early 2020s). The sample's time point label, in plain terms: persistent/refractory GD, antithyroid drugs over 5 years with positive TRAb. For both TCR sequencing and RNA sequencing, RNA was extracted from PBMCs using TRIzol. Library generation was performed with multiplex PCR. The data were produced on an Illumina HiSeq 4000. iRepertoire HTBI primers and Arm-PCR amplification of CDR3 regions were used to construct TCR beta libraries. TCRdb reprocessing: public reads trimmed at Q25 with fastp, clones called with MiXCR, in-frame beta chains kept. Records with the same CDR3 protein are collapsed into one entry carrying the most frequent genes and DNA. This sample is represented by about 340,000 distinct CDR3 sequences; 15% to 20% of them were singletons. The top ten hold 29% of the sample.

The sequences come from peripheral blood mononuclear cells (PBMCs), collected when the disease was refractory, from a patient treated with antithyroid drugs. The receptors originated from a female donor with Graves disease.

The table lists this clonotype with a few counts. The rearrangement uses TRBV4-1 and TRBJ1-5; D is ambiguous. The CDR3 length is 16 residues. Trimming removed 1 base at V and 6 bases at J, with 16 bases between. Per germline, CDR1 MGHRA and CDR2 YSYEKL. The CDR3 loop reads CASSQGGAGRGQPQHF. The DNA for the CDR3 is TGCGCCAGCAGCCAAGGGGGAGCGGGCCGGGGTCAGCCCCAGCATTTT.

The sample holds many counts of this clonotype. The rearrangement uses TRBV20-1 and TRBJ2-7; 11 bases agree with TRBD2. Trimming at V came to 3 bases and at J to 2 bases, leaving 12 bases not matched to a gene. CDR3 size: 17 residues. Per germline, CDR1 DFQATT and CDR2 SNEGSKA (reference sequence). CDR3 protein: CSARGTSGLPGAYEQYF. The CDR3 coding sequence is TGCAGTGCTAGGGGGACTAGCGGCCTTCCCGGGGCCTACGAGCAGTACTTC.

In regard to this clonotype: A much bigger clone sits one base away, suggesting this may be a read error. This CDR3 reads CASSMNRDDCGYTF. The DNA for the CDR3 is TGTGCCAGTAGTATGAACAGGGACGACTGTGGCTACACCTTC. The genes are TRBV19 and TRBJ1-2, with a weak D call TRBD1 (6 bases). The germline V and J ends were trimmed by 3 bases and 7 bases, with 15 bases remaining between them. This CDR3 has 14 amino acids. From germline, CDR1 is LNHDA and CDR2 SQIVND (reference sequence).

With respect to this clonotype: This sequence may be a read error, since a much larger clone differs from it by one base. The rearrangement links TRBV6-1 to TRBJ2-7; a possible D gene is TRBD1 (5 bases). The CDR3 spans 15 residues. The germline V gene has CDR1 MNHNS and CDR2 SASEGT. The V and J ends lost 6 bases and 2 bases respectively, with 17 bases between them. CDR3 sequence (DNA): TGTGCCAGCAGACCAAACAGGAGCTCCACCTACGAGCAGTACTTC. This sequence encodes CASRPNRSSTYEQYF.

This clonotype was counted a single time. This may be a read error, as it is one base from a much larger clone. The V and J genes are TRBV2 and TRBJ2-2, with a tentative D call TRBD2 (6 bases). CDR3 length equals 16 residues. The germline V gene encodes CDR1 SNHLY and CDR2 FYNNEI. The CDR3 nucleotides are TGTGCCGGCAGTGACCCAATCGACGGGGGTACCGGGGAGCTGTTTTTT. It is translated as CAGSDPIDGGTGELFF.

This chain connects TRBV5-1 to TRBJ2-7, with 8 bases lining up with TRBD2. Looked up from germline, CDR1 is SGHRS and CDR2 is YFSETQ. With 0 bases clipped from V and 2 bases from J, the junction kept 7 bases outside the gene matches. CDR3 size: 16 residues. The CDR3, as DNA: TGCGCCAGCAGCTTGGCCGGGGGGGCGACTCCCTACGAGCAGTACTTC. Residues: CASSLAGGATPYEQYF.

This clonotype was observed many times. The J gene is TRBJ2-7, the V gene TRBV18, with D perhaps being TRBD1 or TRBD2 (5 bases each). Trimming pared 1 base from V and 3 bases from J, leaving 10 bases between. Germline loops: CDR1 KGHSH, CDR2 LQKENI. This CDR3 contains 14 residues. The CDR3 reads CASSPRGIGYEQYF. The CDR3 coding sequence is TGTGCCAGCTCACCACGGGGGATTGGCTACGAGCAGTACTTC.